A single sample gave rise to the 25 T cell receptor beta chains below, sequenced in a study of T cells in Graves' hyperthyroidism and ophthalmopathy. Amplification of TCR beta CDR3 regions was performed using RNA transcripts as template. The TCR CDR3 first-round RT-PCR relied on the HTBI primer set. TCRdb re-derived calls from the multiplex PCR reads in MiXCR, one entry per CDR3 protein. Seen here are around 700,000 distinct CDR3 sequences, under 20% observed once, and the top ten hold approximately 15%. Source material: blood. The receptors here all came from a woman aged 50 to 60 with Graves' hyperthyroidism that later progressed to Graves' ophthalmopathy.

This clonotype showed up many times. CDR3 nucleotide sequence: TGTGCCTGGGACAGGGGTGTGTCTAGGAATGAGCAGTTCTTC. Translation: CAWDRGVSRNEQFF. The chain recombines TRBV30 with TRBJ2-1, with 8 bases aligning to TRBD1. The V segment lost 5 bases and the J segment 7 bases; nucleotides outside the gene matches: 10. Germline V gene lookup returns CDR1 GTSNPN and CDR2 SVGIG (reference sequence). The CDR3 runs to 14 residues.

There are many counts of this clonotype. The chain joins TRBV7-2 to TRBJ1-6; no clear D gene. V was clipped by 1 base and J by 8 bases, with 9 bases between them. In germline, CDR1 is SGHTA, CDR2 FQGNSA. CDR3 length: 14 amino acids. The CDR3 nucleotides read TGTGCCAGCAGCTTAGTAACAGCCTATTCACCCCTCCACTTT. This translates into CASSLVTAYSPLHF.

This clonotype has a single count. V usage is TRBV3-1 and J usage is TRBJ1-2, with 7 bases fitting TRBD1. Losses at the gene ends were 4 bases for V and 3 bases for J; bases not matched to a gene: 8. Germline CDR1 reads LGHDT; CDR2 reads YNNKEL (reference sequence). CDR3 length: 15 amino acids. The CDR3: CASSPPGGQDYGYTF. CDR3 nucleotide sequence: TGTGCCAGCAGCCCCCCAGGAGGACAGGACTATGGCTACACCTTC.

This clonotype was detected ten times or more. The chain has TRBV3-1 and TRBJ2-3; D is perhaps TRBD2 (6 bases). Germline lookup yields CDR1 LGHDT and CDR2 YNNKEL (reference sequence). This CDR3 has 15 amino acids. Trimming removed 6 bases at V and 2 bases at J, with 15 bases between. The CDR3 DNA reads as TGTGCCAGCAGTTGGACTACCCGTGACACAGATACGCAGTATTTT. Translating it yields CASSWTTRDTDTQYF.

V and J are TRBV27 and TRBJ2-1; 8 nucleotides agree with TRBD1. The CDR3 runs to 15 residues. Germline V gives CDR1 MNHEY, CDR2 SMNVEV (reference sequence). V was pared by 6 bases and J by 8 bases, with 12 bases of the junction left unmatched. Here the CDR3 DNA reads TGTGCCAGCAGCCTTACGGACAGGGTTGTCGATGAGCAGTTCTTC. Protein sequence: CASSLTDRVVDEQFF.

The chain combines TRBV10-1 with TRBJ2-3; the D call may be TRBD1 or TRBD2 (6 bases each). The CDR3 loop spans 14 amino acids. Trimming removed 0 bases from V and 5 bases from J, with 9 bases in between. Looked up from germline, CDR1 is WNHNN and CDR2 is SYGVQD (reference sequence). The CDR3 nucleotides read TGCGCCAGCAGTGAGTCCGGGGGCGAAGATACGCAGTATTTT. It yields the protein CASSESGGEDTQYF.

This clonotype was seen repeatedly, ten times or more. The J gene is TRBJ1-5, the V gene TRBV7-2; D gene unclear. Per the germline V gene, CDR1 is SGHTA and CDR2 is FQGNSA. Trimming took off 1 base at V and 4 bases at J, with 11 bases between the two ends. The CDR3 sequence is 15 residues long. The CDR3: CASSLGQRRNQPQHF. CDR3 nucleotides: TGTGCCAGCAGCTTAGGGCAGAGGAGGAATCAGCCCCAGCATTTT.

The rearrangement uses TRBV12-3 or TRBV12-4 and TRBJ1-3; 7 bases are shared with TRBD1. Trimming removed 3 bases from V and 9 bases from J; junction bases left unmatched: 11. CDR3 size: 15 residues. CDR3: CASSLKGAGTSTIYF. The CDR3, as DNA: TGTGCCAGCAGTTTGAAGGGGGCTGGAACAAGCACCATATATTTT.

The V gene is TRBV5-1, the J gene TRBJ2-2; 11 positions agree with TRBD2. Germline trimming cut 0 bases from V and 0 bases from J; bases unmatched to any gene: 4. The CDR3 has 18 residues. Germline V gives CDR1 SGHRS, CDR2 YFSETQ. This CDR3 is CASSLATSGGANTGELFF. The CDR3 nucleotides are TGCGCCAGCAGCTTGGCAACTAGCGGGGGCGCGAACACCGGGGAGCTGTTTTTT.

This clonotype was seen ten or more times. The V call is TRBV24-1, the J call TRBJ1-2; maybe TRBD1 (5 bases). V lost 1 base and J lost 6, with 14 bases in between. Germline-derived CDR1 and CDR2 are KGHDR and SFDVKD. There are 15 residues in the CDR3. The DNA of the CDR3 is TGTGCCACCAGTGATTTAACAGGCGACAGAGATGGCTACACCTTC. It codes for CATSDLTGDRDGYTF.

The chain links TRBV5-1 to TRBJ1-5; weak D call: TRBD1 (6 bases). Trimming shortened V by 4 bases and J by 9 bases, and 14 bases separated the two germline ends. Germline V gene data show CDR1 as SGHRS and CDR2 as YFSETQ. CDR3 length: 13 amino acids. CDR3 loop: CASSPRVGGPQHF. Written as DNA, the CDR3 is TGCGCCAGCAGCCCGCGAGTAGGGGGGCCCCAGCATTTT.

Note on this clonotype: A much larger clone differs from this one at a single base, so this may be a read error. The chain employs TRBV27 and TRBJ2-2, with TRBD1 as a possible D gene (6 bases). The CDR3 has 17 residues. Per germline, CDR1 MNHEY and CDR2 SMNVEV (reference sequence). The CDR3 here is CASSLRSLQGGTGELLF. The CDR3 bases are TGTGCCAGCAGTTTAAGGTCTCTACAGGGTGGGACCGGGGAGCTGCTTTTT.

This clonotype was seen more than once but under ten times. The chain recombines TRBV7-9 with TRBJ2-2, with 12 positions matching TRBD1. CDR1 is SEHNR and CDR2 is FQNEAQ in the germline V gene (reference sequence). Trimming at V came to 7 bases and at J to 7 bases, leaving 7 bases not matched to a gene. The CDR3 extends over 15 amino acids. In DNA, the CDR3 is TGTGCCAGCATGGGGGACAGGGGGCCGGTCGGGGAGCTGTTTTTT. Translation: CASMGDRGPVGELFF.

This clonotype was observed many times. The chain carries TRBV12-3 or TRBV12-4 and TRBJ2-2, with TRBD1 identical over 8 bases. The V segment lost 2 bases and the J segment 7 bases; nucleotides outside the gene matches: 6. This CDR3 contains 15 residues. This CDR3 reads CASSLIGQGGGELFF. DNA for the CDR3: TGTGCCAGCAGTTTAATCGGACAGGGCGGCGGGGAGCTGTTTTTT.

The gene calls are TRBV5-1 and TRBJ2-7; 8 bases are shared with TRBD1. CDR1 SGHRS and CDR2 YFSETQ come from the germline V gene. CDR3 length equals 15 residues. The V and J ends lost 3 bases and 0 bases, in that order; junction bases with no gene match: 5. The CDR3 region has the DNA TGCGCCAGCAGCTACGCAGGGGGCGCCTCCTACGAGCAGTACTTC. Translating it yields CASSYAGGASYEQYF. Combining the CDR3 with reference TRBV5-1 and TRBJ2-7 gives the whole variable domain KAGVTQTPRYLIKTRGQQVTLSCSPISGHRSVSWYQQTPGQGLQFLFEYFSETQRNKGNFPGRFSGRQFSNSRSEMNVSTLELGDSALYLCASSYAGGASYEQYFGPGTRLTVT.

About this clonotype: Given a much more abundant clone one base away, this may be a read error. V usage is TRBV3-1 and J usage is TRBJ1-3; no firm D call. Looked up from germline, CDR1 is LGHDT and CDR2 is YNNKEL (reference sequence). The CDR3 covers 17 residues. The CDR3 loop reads CACSQERLSGAGNTIYF. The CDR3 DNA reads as TGTGCCTGCAGCCAAGAGAGACTGTCAGGCGCGGGAAACACCATATATTTT.

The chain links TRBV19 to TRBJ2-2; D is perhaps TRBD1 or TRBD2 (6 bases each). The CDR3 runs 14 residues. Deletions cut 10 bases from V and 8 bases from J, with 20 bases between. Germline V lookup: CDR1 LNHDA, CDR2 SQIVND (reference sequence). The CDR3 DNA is TGTGCCATCTCCACAGGGACTCACCGAGGGGAGCTGTTTTTT. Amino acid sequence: CAISTGTHRGELFF.

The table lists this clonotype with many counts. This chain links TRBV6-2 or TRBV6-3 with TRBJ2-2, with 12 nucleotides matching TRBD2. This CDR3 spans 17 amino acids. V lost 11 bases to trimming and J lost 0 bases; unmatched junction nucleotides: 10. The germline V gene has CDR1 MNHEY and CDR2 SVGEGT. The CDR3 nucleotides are TGTGCCGCAAGGGGACTAGCGGGCAAAACGAACACCGGGGAGCTGTTTTTT. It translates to CAARGLAGKTNTGELFF.

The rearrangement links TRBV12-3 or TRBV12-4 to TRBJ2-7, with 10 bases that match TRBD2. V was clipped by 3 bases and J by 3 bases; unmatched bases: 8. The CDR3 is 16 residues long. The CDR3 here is CASSLGERGGRYEQYF. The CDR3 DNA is TGTGCCAGCAGTTTGGGCGAGCGGGGGGGCCGCTACGAGCAGTACTTC.

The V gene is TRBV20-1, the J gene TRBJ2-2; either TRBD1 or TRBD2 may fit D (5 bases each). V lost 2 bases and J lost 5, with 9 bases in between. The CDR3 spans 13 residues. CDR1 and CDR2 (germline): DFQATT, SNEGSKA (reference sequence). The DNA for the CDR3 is TGCAGTGCTAGAAATGGGGGAACCGGGGAGCTGTTTTTT. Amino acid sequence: CSARNGGTGELFF.

The CDR3 DNA reads as TGTGCCAGCAGGACTAGCGGGGCAGATGAGCAGTTCTTC. The encoded protein is CASRTSGADEQFF. The rearrangement uses TRBV12-3 or TRBV12-4 and TRBJ2-1; 11 positions match TRBD2. The CDR3 spans 13 residues. The ends lost 6 bases at V and 8 bases at J; junction bases unmatched: 3.

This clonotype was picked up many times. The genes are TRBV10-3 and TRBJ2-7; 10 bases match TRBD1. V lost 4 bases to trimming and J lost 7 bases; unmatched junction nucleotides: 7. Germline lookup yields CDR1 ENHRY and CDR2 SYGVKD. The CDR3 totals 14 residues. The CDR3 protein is CAISGGQGLGEQYF. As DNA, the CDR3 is TGTGCCATCAGTGGGGGACAGGGGCTAGGGGAGCAGTACTTC.

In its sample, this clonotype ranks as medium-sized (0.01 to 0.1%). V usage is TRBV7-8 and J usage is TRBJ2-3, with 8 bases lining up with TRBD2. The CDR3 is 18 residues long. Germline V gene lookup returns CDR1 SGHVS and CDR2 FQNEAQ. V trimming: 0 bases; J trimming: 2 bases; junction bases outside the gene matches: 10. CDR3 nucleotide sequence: TGTGCCAGCAGCTTAGCGTACGTCACTAGCGGCTTCACAGATACGCAGTATTTT. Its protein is CASSLAYVTSGFTDTQYF.

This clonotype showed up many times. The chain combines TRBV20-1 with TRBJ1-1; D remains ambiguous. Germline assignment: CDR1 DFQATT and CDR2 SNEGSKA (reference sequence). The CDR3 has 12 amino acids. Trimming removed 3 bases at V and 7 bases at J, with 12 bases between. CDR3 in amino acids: CSASYREIEAFF. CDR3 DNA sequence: TGCAGTGCTAGTTACCGGGAAATTGAAGCTTTCTTT.

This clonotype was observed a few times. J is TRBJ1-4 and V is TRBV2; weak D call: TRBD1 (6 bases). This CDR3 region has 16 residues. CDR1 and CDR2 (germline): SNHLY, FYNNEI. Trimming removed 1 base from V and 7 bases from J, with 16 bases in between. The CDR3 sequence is CASSEGGQGRGEKLFF. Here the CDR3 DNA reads TGTGCCAGCAGTGAAGGAGGTCAGGGGCGTGGTGAAAAACTGTTTTTT.